The text below deals with one T cell receptor beta chain. Its antigen remains unidentified. The sample belongs to a study of identical twins. Template switching added a universal primer site; cDNA carried unique molecular identifiers. TCRdb reprocessed the 5' RACE reads with MiXCR, giving one entry per CDR3 protein. Among 1.5 million to 2 million distinct CDR3 sequences listed, roughly 35% were seen once. Broader study findings: Modelling underestimated the level of out-of-frame TCR alpha sharing observed in monozygotic twins. Memory repertoires lacked the insertion deficit that abundant cord blood beta clonotypes showed. Analyses of zero insertions could, in part, be confounded by invariant MAIT and iNKT cells.

V lost 2 bases, J lost 9 bases, and 7 bases stayed unmatched. Looked up from germline, CDR1 is KGHSH and CDR2 is LQKENI. This CDR3 has 16 residues. The rearrangement joins TRBV18 to TRBJ2-1, with 13 nucleotides matching TRBD2. The sequence derives from a newborn girl in good health. The sequenced sample consisted of cord blood. CDR3 bases: TGTGCCAGCTCACCAATGGTACTAGCGGGAGGGCGTGAGCAGTTCTTC. This codes for CASSPMVLAGGREQFF. The variable domain in full, with the rest retrieved from reference TRBV18 and TRBJ2-1, is NAGVMQNPRHLVRRRGQEARLRCSPMKGHSHVYWYRQLPEEGLKFMVYLQKENIIDESGMPKERFSAEFPKEGPSILRIQQVVRGDSAAYFCASSPMVLAGGREQFFGPGTRLTVL.